The 24 T cell receptor beta chains below were found in one sample sequenced in a study of blood T cell repertoires in COVID-19. Repertoires were generated with immunoSEQ multiplex PCR, while TCRdb's copy carries only in-frame clones and drops some. The sample gives a few hundred thousand clones, 88% of which show up once; 10% is in the top ten. What was sequenced was peripheral blood. The receptors come from an older woman with COVID-19, enrolled during active disease.

As for this clone: The junction differs from germline at one of its ends, possibly a read error. The chain has TRBV30 and TRBJ1-1; D call uncertain. This CDR3 spans 13 amino acids. Germline V gene data show CDR1 as GTSNPN and CDR2 as SVGIG (reference sequence). The CDR3 loop reads CAWSVDLKTEAFF. CDR3 nucleotide sequence: TGTGCCTGGAGTGTAGACTTGAAGACTGAAGCTTTCTTT.

The CDR3 loop reads CASSVRQGPYGYTF. The CDR3 DNA reads TGTGCCAGCAGCGTCCGACAGGGCCCCTATGGCTACACCTTC. The gene calls are TRBV7-2 and TRBJ1-2; 7 bases agree with TRBD1. CDR1 is SGHTA, CDR2 FQGNSA, per germline. With V trimmed by 5 bases and J by 4 bases, 7 bases remained unmatched. The CDR3 runs 14 residues. The entire variable domain, with the rest obtained from reference TRBV7-2 and TRBJ1-2, is as follows: GAGVSQSPSNKVTEKGKDVELRCDPISGHTALYWYRQSLGQGLEFLIYFQGNSAPDKSGLPSDRFSAERTGGSVSTLTIQRTQQEDSAVYLCASSVRQGPYGYTFGSGTRLTVV.

The chain has TRBV30 and TRBJ1-5, with a weak D call TRBD1 (6 bases). Germline CDR1 reads GTSNPN; CDR2 reads SVGIG (reference sequence). There are 13 residues in the CDR3. Trimming pared 2 bases from V and 5 bases from J, leaving 10 bases between. CDR3 region: CAWSLNRDQPQHF. CDR3 in DNA: TGTGCCTGGAGTCTCAACAGGGATCAGCCCCAGCATTTT.

The chain carries TRBV18 and TRBJ2-5; D not certain. Germline values: CDR1 KGHSH, CDR2 LQKENI. The CDR3 loop spans 13 amino acids. V dropped 4 bases and J dropped 2 bases, with 8 bases sitting between them. This chain's CDR3 is CASSLAQQETQYF. The CDR3 coding sequence is TGTGCCAGCTCACTAGCTCAGCAAGAGACCCAGTACTTC.

This rearrangement joins TRBV2 to TRBJ2-7, with a weak D call TRBD2 (5 bases). Trimming cost V 8 bases and J 2 bases, with 16 bases left between them. The germline V gene encodes CDR1 SNHLY and CDR2 FYNNEI. CDR3 length: 14 amino acids. The chain's CDR3 is CASGTRTGTYEQYF. The DNA for the CDR3 is TGTGCCAGCGGTACTAGGACGGGCACCTACGAGCAGTACTTC.

This clone was observed a few times. This rearrangement joins TRBV27 to TRBJ2-7; 7 bases fit TRBD2. The V and J ends lost 2 bases and 3 bases, in that order; junction bases with no gene match: 16. The germline gives CDR1 MNHEY, CDR2 SMNVEV (reference sequence). This CDR3 contains 18 residues. As DNA, the CDR3 is TGTGCCAGCAGTTTAACATTCCGGGCGGGAGTAATCGGCTACGAGCAGTACTTC. This sequence encodes CASSLTFRAGVIGYEQYF.

The V call is TRBV7-6, the J call TRBJ1-5, with D perhaps TRBD1 (6 bases). This CDR3 is built from 15 residues. V shed 1 base and J shed 3 bases, with 10 bases lying between them. CDR1 and CDR2 from the germline V gene are SGHVS and FNYEAQ. The CDR3 loop reads CASSLETGPNQPQHF. The CDR3 DNA reads as TGTGCCAGCAGCTTAGAGACAGGCCCCAATCAGCCCCAGCATTTT. Together with reference TRBV7-6 and TRBJ1-5, the CDR3 gives the full variable domain: GAGVSQSPRYKVTKRGQDVALRCDPISGHVSLYWYRQALGQGPEFLTYFNYEAQQDKSGLPNDRFSAERPEGSISTLTIQRTEQRDSAMYRCASSLETGPNQPQHFGDGTRLSIL.

This clone was detected only once. The rearrangement joins TRBV24-1 to TRBJ2-5; 9 nucleotides agree with TRBD2. J gave up 5 bases and V 5 bases, and 8 bases lay outside the gene matches. Germline V lookup: CDR1 KGHDR, CDR2 SFDVKD. The CDR3 loop spans 15 amino acids. DNA of the CDR3: TGTGCCACCAGTGCCGTAGCGGGAGTAGGTGAGACCCAGTACTTC. Encoded protein: CATSAVAGVGETQYF.

The chain couples TRBV6-5 to TRBJ1-5; D is uncertain. V was trimmed by 0 bases and J by 6 bases, leaving 12 bases between them. Germline CDR1 MNHEY, CDR2 SVGAGI. There are 15 residues in the CDR3. CDR3 sequence: CASSYSRREGQPQHF. In nucleotides, the CDR3 is TGTGCCAGCAGTTACTCAAGACGGGAGGGTCAGCCCCAGCATTTT.

The J gene is TRBJ1-2, the V gene TRBV5-6, with D maybe TRBD1 (6 bases). Trimming removed 4 bases at V and 3 bases at J, with 13 bases between. CDR3 size: 14 residues. CDR1 is SGHDT, CDR2 YYEEEE, per germline. CDR3 in DNA: TGTGCCAGCAGCCCTGGGACATCCTACTATGGCTACACCTTC. Translation: CASSPGTSYYGYTF.

The chain's CDR3 is CATRQESLSNQPQHF. In nucleotides, the CDR3 is TGTGCCACCAGGCAAGAGTCCCTTAGCAATCAGCCCCAGCATTTT. The genes are TRBV15 and TRBJ1-5; no clear D gene. Germline values: CDR1 LNHNV, CDR2 YYDKDF (reference sequence). V was pared by 6 bases and J by 0 bases, with 12 bases between. The CDR3 consists of 15 residues.

CDR3 region: CARSFDPTLDKGLSSNQPQHF. The DNA for the CDR3 is TGTGCCAGAAGCTTTGACCCCACCTTAGACAAGGGGCTGTCAAGCAATCAGCCCCAGCATTTT. The V call is TRBV5-3, the J call TRBJ1-5; D possibly corresponds to TRBD1 (5 bases). TRBV5-3 is identified as an open reading frame with a role that is uncertain. The CDR3 has 21 amino acids. The V end lost 2 bases, the J end lost 1 base, and 28 bases lay between the germline ends.

The V and J genes are TRBV6-4 and TRBJ1-5; no definite D call. CDR3 length: 15 residues. Germline lookup yields CDR1 MRHNA and CDR2 SNTAGT. V lost 2 bases and J 1 base, leaving 9 bases between the germline ends. The CDR3 DNA reads as TGTGCCAGCAGTGACACATACAACAGCAATCAGCCCCAGCATTTT. Protein: CASSDTYNSNQPQHF.

This sequence joins TRBV5-6 and TRBJ1-4; D is unresolved. CDR3 length: 16 amino acids. Trimming removed 0 bases at V and 0 bases at J, with 9 bases between. Looked up from germline, CDR1 is SGHDT and CDR2 is YYEEEE. The DNA of the CDR3 is TGTGCCAGCAGCTTGGATCGGGGTGCAACTAATGAAAAACTGTTTTTT. Translating gives CASSLDRGATNEKLFF.

The genes are TRBV7-8 and TRBJ2-2; 8 bases agree with TRBD2. After removal of 4 bases from V and 3 bases from J, the junction contained 7 bases not matched to a gene. The CDR3 spans 16 residues. Germline V lookup: CDR1 SGHVS, CDR2 FQNEAQ. The CDR3 DNA is TGTGCCAGCAGCTCCCCAGCGGGAGAGCACACCGGGGAGCTGTTTTTT. Translating it yields CASSSPAGEHTGELFF.

This rearrangement joins TRBV7-2 to TRBJ1-5, with D possibly being TRBD1 (6 bases). The V end was cut by 5 bases, the J end by 7 bases, with 18 bases between. Germline loops: CDR1 SGHTA, CDR2 FQGNSA. The CDR3 is made up of 15 amino acids. CDR3 in amino acids: CASSRQQGGIQPQHF. CDR3 nucleotide sequence: TGTGCCAGCAGCCGTCAACAGGGCGGAATACAGCCCCAGCATTTT.

The rearrangement joins TRBV29-1 to TRBJ2-3; D possibly corresponds to TRBD2 (6 bases). V lost 6 bases and J 2 bases, leaving 15 bases between the germline ends. CDR1 is SQVTM, CDR2 ANQGSEA, per germline. The CDR3 runs to 14 residues. CDR3 amino acids: CSVEGRNPTDTQYF. CDR3 sequence (DNA): TGCAGCGTGGAGGGGAGAAACCCCACAGATACGCAGTATTTT.

This sequence joins TRBV7-3 and TRBJ2-1, with 13 bases identical to TRBD2. V lost 3 bases and J lost 6; bases outside the gene matches: 2. Germline V gives CDR1 SGHTA, CDR2 FQGTGA. The CDR3 has 15 amino acids. The CDR3 loop is CASSLTSGRSNEQFF. The CDR3 region has the DNA TGTGCCAGCAGCTTGACTAGCGGGAGGTCCAATGAGCAGTTCTTC.

The count of this clone is one. The V call is TRBV5-1, the J call TRBJ1-4; D is perhaps TRBD1 (6 bases). This CDR3 is built from 14 residues. The ends were cut back, 3 bases at V and 6 bases at J, with 12 bases in the middle. In germline, CDR1 is SGHRS, CDR2 YFSETQ. The CDR3 loop reads CASSSGDGDEKLFF. In nucleotides, the CDR3 is TGCGCCAGCAGCTCAGGGGATGGGGATGAAAAACTGTTTTTT.

The rearrangement uses TRBV6-5 and TRBJ2-1, with D maybe TRBD2 (7 bases). V was clipped by 2 bases and J by 9 bases, with 11 bases between them. The CDR3 spans 13 residues. Germline loops: CDR1 MNHEY, CDR2 SVGAGI. The CDR3 spells CASSYGGAGEQFF. In DNA form, the CDR3 reads TGTGCCAGCAGTTACGGGGGGGCTGGTGAGCAGTTCTTC.

The chain joins TRBV5-5 to TRBJ1-5; perhaps TRBD1 as D (6 bases). Germline CDR1 is SGHKS and CDR2 is YYEKEE (reference sequence). Trimming took off 3 bases at V and 0 bases at J, with 10 bases between the two ends. The CDR3 has 15 amino acids. The CDR3 sequence is CASSSGTLSNQPQHF. The DNA of the CDR3 is TGTGCCAGCAGCTCCGGGACACTTAGCAATCAGCCCCAGCATTTT. The variable domain in full, completed from reference TRBV5-5 and TRBJ1-5, reads DAGVTQSPTHLIKTRGQQVTLRCSPISGHKSVSWYQQVLGQGPQFIFQYYEKEERGRGNFPDRFSARQFPNYSSELNVNALLLGDSALYLCASSSGTLSNQPQHFGDGTRLSIL.

This chain connects TRBV28 to TRBJ2-7, with D possibly matching TRBD1 (5 bases). The ends were cut back, 5 bases at V and 0 bases at J, with 14 bases in the middle. The CDR3 has 15 residues. Germline CDR1 and CDR2: MDHEN and SYDVKM. The CDR3 is CASSPFSGFSYEQYF. The CDR3 DNA sequence: TGTGCCAGCAGTCCCTTTTCAGGGTTCTCCTACGAGCAGTACTTC.

The gene calls are TRBV28 and TRBJ1-1, with 8 nucleotides matching TRBD1. There are 12 residues in the CDR3. Looked up from germline, CDR1 is MDHEN and CDR2 is SYDVKM. The V segment lost 6 bases and the J segment 12 bases; nucleotides outside the gene matches: 9. CDR3 nucleotides: TGTGCCAGCAGGCTCAGGGGGCGCGCAACTTTCTTT. It yields the protein CASRLRGRATFF.

The rearrangement links TRBV3-1 (or the pseudogene TRBV3-2) to TRBJ1-5, with D possibly matching TRBD1 (6 bases). Trimming took off 1 base at V and 5 bases at J, with 9 bases between the two ends. This CDR3 comprises 14 residues. Germline loops: CDR1 LGHDT, CDR2 YNNKEL (reference sequence). CDR3 sequence (DNA): TGTGCCAGCAGCCAAGGGACAGCAGATCAGCCCCAGCATTTT. Amino acids: CASSQGTADQPQHF.